This T cell receptor (beta chain) came from a study of blood T cell repertoires in COVID-19. Study as a whole: Donors in the United States, Italy and Spain gave samples during acute or convalescent COVID-19.

Authors' processing steps: Estimation of nucleated cell counts was performed using reference gene primer amplification. The data were produced by immunoSEQ multiplex PCR, yet TCRdb's version contains in-frame clones alone and is incomplete. D and trimming were read from the DNA, whereas the V and J calls and clone size are those reported in that table. This repertoire shows approximately 270,000 clones, approximately 91% found once; its top ten account for more than 1%. Germline loops: CDR1 SGHTA, CDR2 FQGTGA. The trim removed 3 bases at V and 0 bases at J, leaving 7 bases unmatched. The CDR3 contains 17 residues. Across about two dozen US areas, participants ranged in age from about 18 to 90 years.

The V and J genes are TRBV7-3 and TRBJ2-2; 7 bases are a match to TRBD2. The sequenced sample consisted of PBMCs or T cells enriched from blood (not recorded which). The receptor was derived from a human donor in a cohort exposed to, infected with or recovered from COVID-19 (not recorded which). The donor label of this sample is uncertain. The CDR3 region has the DNA TGTGCCAGCAGCTTCCTAGCGGTCGGGGCGAACACCGGGGAGCTGTTTTTT. This encodes CASSFLAVGANTGELFF. Combining the CDR3 with reference TRBV7-3 and TRBJ2-2 gives the whole variable domain GAGVSQTPSNKVTEKGKYVELRCDPISGHTALYWYRQSLGQGPEFLIYFQGTGAADDSGLPNDRFFAVRPEGSVSTLKIQRTERGDSAVYLCASSFLAVGANTGELFFGEGSRLTVL.